This note documents a single T cell receptor beta chain sequence. Its specificity is unknown. Construction of the TCRbeta library involved unique molecular identifiers. TCRdb ran MiXCR on the PCR reads and lists one entry per CDR3 protein. Of about 510,000 distinct CDR3 sequences listed, 11% are singletons. This sample was taken from a study of T-cell reconstitution after alpha-beta-depleted transplantation in children. General study points: By about two months after transplant, alpha-beta T cells reportedly arose from several hundred graft clones that had expanded. Certain patients had high TCRbeta diversity at day 60, and it came from recipient T cells and thymic progenitors that survived. Hyperexpanded clones declined; after one year, newly produced T cells mostly supplied diversity.

The CDR3 sequence is 15 residues long. CDR1 is MGHDK and CDR2 is SYGVNS in the germline V gene. V was trimmed by 1 base and J by 5 bases, leaving 14 bases between them. The sequence was obtained from a female patient between 2 and 15 years old who had a stem cell transplant for aplastic anemia, so the T cells may come from the graft donor. The material sequenced was PBMCs, mostly from graft donor cells, taken 180 days after TCRalphabeta/CD19-depleted stem cell transplant. The chain is built from TRBV25-1 and TRBJ2-5; D is possibly TRBD2 (6 bases). The CDR3 spells CASSELMWRGETQYF. CDR3 DNA sequence: TGTGCCAGCAGTGAATTAATGTGGCGGGGCGAGACCCAGTACTTC. The complete variable domain, with remaining parts taken from reference TRBV25-1 and TRBJ2-5, reads EADIYQTPRYLVIGTGKKITLECSQTMGHDKMYWYQQDPGMELHLIHYSYGVNSTEKGDLSSESTVSRIRTEHFPLTLESARPSHTSQYLCASSELMWRGETQYFGPGTRLLVL.